The subject of this entry is one T cell receptor beta chain. Its antigen is undetermined. Clones were read by immunoSEQ multiplex PCR, and TCRdb kept only the in-frame ones, dropping some. In the table there are tens of thousands of clones, approximately 87% of which are singletons. V lost 5 bases and J 0 bases, leaving 12 bases between the germline ends. CDR3 size: 15 residues. The germline V gene has CDR1 SGHAT and CDR2 FQNNGV. This sample was taken from a study of OX40 agonist ivuxolimab in advanced cancers. About the research overall: Partial responses occurred in three patients (one hepatocellular carcinoma, two cutaneous melanoma). Regarding the study as a whole: Expanded clones were, on average, more numerous in CD8+ T cells than in CD4+.

The chain is built from TRBV11-2 and TRBJ2-3; D is perhaps TRBD1 (5 bases). The sequencing used CD4+ or CD8+ T cells sorted from blood, collected in a trial of the OX40 agonist ivuxolimab. The TCR comes from an adult with an advanced solid tumor such as melanoma, head and neck, liver or kidney cancer. In DNA form, the CDR3 reads TGTGCCAGCAGCCTCCAGGGAATTAGCACAGATACGCAGTATTTT. The encoded protein is CASSLQGISTDTQYF.